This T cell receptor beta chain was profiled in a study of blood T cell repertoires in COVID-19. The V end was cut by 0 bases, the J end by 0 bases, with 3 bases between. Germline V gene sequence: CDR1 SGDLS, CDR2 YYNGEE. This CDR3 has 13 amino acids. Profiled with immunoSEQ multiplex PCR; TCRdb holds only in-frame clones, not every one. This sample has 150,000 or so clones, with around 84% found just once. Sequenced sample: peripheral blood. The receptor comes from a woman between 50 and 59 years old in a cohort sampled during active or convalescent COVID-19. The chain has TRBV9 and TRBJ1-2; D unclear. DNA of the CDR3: TGTGCCAGCAGCGTAGCAGCTAACTATGGCTACACCTTC. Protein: CASSVAANYGYTF. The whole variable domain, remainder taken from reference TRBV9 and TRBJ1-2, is DSGVTQTPKHLITATGQRVTLRCSPRSGDLSVYWYQQSLDQGLQFLIQYYNGEERAKGNILERFSAQQFPDLHSELNLSSLELGDSALYFCASSVAANYGYTFGSGTRLTVV.